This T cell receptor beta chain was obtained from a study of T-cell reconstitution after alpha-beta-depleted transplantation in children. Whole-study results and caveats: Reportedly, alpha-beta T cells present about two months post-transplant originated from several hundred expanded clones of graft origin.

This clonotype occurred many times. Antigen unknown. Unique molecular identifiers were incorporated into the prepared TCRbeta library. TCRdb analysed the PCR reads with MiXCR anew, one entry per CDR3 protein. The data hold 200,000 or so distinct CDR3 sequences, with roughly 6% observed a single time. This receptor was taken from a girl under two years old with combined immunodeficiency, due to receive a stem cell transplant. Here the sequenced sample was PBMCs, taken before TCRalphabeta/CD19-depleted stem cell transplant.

The CDR3 DNA reads TGTGCCAGCAGCAAAGGAGGGAACGAGCAGTACTTC. The encoded protein is CASSKGGNEQYF. The chain combines TRBV21-1 with TRBJ2-7; TRBD2, the table's D call, lacks a check against the DNA. TRBV21-1 is a recognized pseudogene. The CDR3 runs to 12 residues.